A single sample gave rise to the 6 T cell receptor beta chains below, sequenced in a study of T cells in Graves' hyperthyroidism and ophthalmopathy. TCR beta CDR3 regions were amplified from RNA. The HTBI primer set served for first-round RT-PCR of the TCR CDR3. TCRdb called the multiplex PCR reads again in MiXCR, with one record for every CDR3 protein. The repertoire holds some 560,000 distinct CDR3 sequences, with roughly 15% as singletons. The sequenced sample consisted of blood. The origin of the receptors is a woman aged 40 to 55 with Graves' hyperthyroidism.

This clonotype was picked up many times. This sequence joins TRBV28 and TRBJ2-3, with 12 bases that match TRBD2. The CDR3 consists of 19 residues. Germline loops: CDR1 MDHEN, CDR2 SYDVKM. V shed 3 bases, J shed 1 base, and the junction held 11 bases outside the gene matches. The CDR3 protein is CASSFRTSGKGWGTDTQYF. The CDR3 region has the DNA TGTGCCAGCAGTTTCCGGACTAGCGGGAAGGGCTGGGGCACAGATACGCAGTATTTT. The complete variable domain, with remaining parts taken from reference TRBV28 and TRBJ2-3, reads DVKVTQSSRYLVKRTGEKVFLECVQDMDHENMFWYRQDPGLGLRLIYFSYDVKMKEKGDIPEGYSVSREKKERFSLILESASTNQTSMYLCASSFRTSGKGWGTDTQYFGPGTRLTVL.

This clonotype was seen only a few times. This sequence joins TRBV2 and TRBJ2-2; D is undetermined. This CDR3 contains 14 residues. Germline CDR1 reads SNHLY; CDR2 reads FYNNEI. Between the trimmed V and J ends, which lost 1 base and 4 bases, there was a span of 7 bases. CDR3 protein: CASSEGRITGELFF. DNA of the CDR3: TGTGCCAGCAGTGAAGGCAGGATCACCGGGGAGCTGTTTTTT.

This clonotype was seen only a few times. V is TRBV12-3 or TRBV12-4 and J is TRBJ2-7, with D perhaps matching TRBD2 (5 bases). This CDR3 is built from 14 residues. V was cut by 5 bases and J by 7 bases, with 18 bases left in between. The CDR3 protein is CASSPPTRKQEQYF. In DNA form, the CDR3 reads TGTGCCAGCAGTCCACCCACTAGAAAGCAAGAGCAGTACTTC.

This clonotype was recorded at least ten times. The V and J genes are TRBV2 and TRBJ2-2; no firm D call. The V end lost 7 bases, the J end lost 4 bases, and 10 bases lay between the germline ends. The CDR3 spans 13 residues. Germline V gene lookup returns CDR1 SNHLY and CDR2 FYNNEI. This chain's CDR3 is CASNLVLTGELFF. CDR3 DNA: TGTGCCAGCAATCTAGTCCTCACCGGGGAGCTGTTTTTT.

This clonotype was detected ten times or more. The J gene is TRBJ2-7, the V gene TRBV28; D perhaps matches TRBD2 (6 bases). Germline lookup yields CDR1 MDHEN and CDR2 SYDVKM. V lost 3 bases, J lost 1 base, and 13 bases lay in between. The CDR3 has 15 amino acids. The CDR3 region has the DNA TGTGCCAGCAGTTTCTCGCGGGACCTTTCCTACGAGCAGTACTTC. Its protein is CASSFSRDLSYEQYF.

This clonotype was recorded at least ten times. V gene TRBV30 combines with J gene TRBJ2-7, with a tentative D call TRBD1 (5 bases). Germline V gene lookup returns CDR1 GTSNPN and CDR2 SVGIG (reference sequence). There are 13 residues in the CDR3. Trimming removed 5 bases from V and 4 bases from J, with 15 bases in between. The CDR3 nucleotides read TGTGCCTGGCAGGGTCCGGGCAATTACGAGCAGTACTTC. This translates into CAWQGPGNYEQYF. Supplemented by reference TRBV30 and TRBJ2-7, the full variable domain reads SQTIHQWPATLVQPVGSPLSLECTVEGTSNPNLYWYRQAAGRGLQLLFYSVGIGQISSEVPQNLSASRPQDRQFILSSKKLLLSDSGFYLCAWQGPGNYEQYFGPGTRLTVT.